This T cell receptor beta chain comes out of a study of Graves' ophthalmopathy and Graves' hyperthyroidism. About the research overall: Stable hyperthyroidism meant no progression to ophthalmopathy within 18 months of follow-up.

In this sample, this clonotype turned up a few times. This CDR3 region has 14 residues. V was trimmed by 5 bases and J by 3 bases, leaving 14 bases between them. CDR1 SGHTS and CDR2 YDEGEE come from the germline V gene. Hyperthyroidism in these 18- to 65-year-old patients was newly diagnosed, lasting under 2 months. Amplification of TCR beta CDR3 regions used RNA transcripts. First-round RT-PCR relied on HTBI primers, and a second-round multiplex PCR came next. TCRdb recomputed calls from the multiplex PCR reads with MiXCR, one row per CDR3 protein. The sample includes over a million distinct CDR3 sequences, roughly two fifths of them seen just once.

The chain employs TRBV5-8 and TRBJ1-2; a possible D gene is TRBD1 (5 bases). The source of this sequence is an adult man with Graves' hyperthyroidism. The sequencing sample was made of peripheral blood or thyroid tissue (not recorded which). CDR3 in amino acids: CASRTWYRYYGYTF. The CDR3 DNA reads TGTGCCAGCAGAACTTGGTACAGGTACTATGGCTACACCTTC.